This T cell receptor (beta chain) was observed in a study of CD8 T cells in ankylosing spondylitis. One entry per CDR3 protein results from TCRdb running MiXCR on the 5' RACE reads. This repertoire shows about 800,000 distinct CDR3 sequences, around 11% found once; its top ten account for about 0.49%. Points from the study as a whole: A TCR beta motif made of fewer than ten highly homologous variants seemed typical of ankylosing spondylitis blood.

This CDR3 spans 14 amino acids. The V gene lost 0 bases and the J gene lost 4 bases, with 12 bases spanning the gap. Per germline, CDR1 DFQATT and CDR2 SNEGSKA (reference sequence). As for this clonotype: Its antigen is as yet unknown.

V usage is TRBV20-1 and J usage is TRBJ1-1; D perhaps matches TRBD1 (5 bases). Sample: blood, either unsorted or a sorted T cell fraction (not recorded which). This receptor was taken from a male donor with ankylosing spondylitis. CDR3 DNA: TGCAGTGCTAGAGACGTTAGGGGTCTCACTGAAGCTTTCTTT. It yields the protein CSARDVRGLTEAFF.